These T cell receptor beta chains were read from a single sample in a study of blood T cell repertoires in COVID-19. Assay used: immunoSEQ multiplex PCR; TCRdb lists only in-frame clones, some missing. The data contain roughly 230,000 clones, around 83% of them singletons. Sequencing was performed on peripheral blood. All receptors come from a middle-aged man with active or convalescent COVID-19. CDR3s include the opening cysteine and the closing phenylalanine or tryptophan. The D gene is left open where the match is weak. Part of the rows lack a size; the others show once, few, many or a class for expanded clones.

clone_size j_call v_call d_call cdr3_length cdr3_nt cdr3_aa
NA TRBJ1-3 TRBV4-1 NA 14 TGCGCCAGCAGCCCCGGCGGGGGGAGTAACACCATATATTTT CASSPGGGSNTIYF
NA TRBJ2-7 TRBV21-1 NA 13 TGTGCCAGCACTTCGGGACACTTCTACGAGCAGTACTTC CASTSGHFYEQYF
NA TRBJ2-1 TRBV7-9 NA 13 TGTGCCAGCCTAGCGACCTTATACAATGAGCAGTTCTTC CASLATLYNEQFF
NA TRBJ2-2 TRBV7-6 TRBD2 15 TGTGCCAGCCTCGGCGGGAGGGCAACGACCGGGGAGCTGTTTTTT CASLGGRATTGELFF
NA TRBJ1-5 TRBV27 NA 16 TGTGCCAGCAGTTTACGTTCAGGGGACGTGTATCAGCCCCAGCATTTT CASSLRSGDVYQPQHF
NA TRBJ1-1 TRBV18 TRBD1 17 TGTGCCAGCTCACCCCCGGGACAGGGGAACATGAACACTGAAGCTTTCTTT CASSPPGQGNMNTEAFF
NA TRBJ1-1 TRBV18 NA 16 TGTGCCAGCTCACCACGGGTGCTGAGGGAGAACACTGAAGCTTTCTTT CASSPRVLRENTEAFF
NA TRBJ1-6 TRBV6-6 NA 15 TGTGCCAGCAGTCCACCGGGACAACATAATTCACCCCTCCACTTT CASSPPGQHNSPLHF
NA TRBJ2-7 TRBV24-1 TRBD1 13 TGTGCCACCAGTCAGGGGGCCCTGGGCGAGCAGTACTTC CATSQGALGEQYF
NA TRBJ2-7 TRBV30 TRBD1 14 TGTGCCTGGAGTGCAGGGACAGGGCCCTACGAGCAGTACTTC CAWSAGTGPYEQYF
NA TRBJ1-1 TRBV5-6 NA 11 TGTGCCAGCAGCTTCATGACTGAAGCTTTCTTT CASSFMTEAFF
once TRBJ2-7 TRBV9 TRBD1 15 TGTGCCAGCAGCGTAAGTGGGACAGAGACCTACGAGCAGTACTTC CASSVSGTETYEQYF
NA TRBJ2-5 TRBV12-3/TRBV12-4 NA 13 TGTGCCAGCCGATGGCCAGGGGCAGAGACCCAGTACTTC CASRWPGAETQYF
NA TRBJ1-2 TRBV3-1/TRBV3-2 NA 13 TGTGCCAGCAGCCTTCGGGGGTTTTCTGGCTACACCTTC CASSLRGFSGYTF
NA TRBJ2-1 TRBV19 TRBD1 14 TGTGCCAGTAGTCTCACGACAGGGGGCGCTGAGCAGTTCTTC CASSLTTGGAEQFF
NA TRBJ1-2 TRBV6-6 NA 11 TGTGCCAGCAGCCGCGATGATGGCTACACCTTC CASSRDDGYTF
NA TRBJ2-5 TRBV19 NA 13 TGTGCCAGTAGTACGGGACTTCAAGAGACCCAGTACTTC CASSTGLQETQYF
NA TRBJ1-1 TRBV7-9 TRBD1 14 TGTGCCAGCAGCCCACAGGGGGCGGACACTGAAGCTTTCTTT CASSPQGADTEAFF
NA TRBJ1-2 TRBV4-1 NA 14 TGCGCCAGCAGCCAAGATGTGCGGGTGGGCGGCTACACCTTC CASSQDVRVGGYTF
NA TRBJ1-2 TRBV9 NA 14 TGTGCCAGCAGCAGGACAAGCACCATCTATGGCTACACCTTC CASSRTSTIYGYTF
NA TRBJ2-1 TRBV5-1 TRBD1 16 TGCGCCAGCAGCATGCTCCAGGGGGCCGCCTACAATGAGCAGTTCTTC CASSMLQGAAYNEQFF
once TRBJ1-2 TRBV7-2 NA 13 TGTGCCAGCAGCTTAGGGGAGGGGGGTGGCTACACCTTC CASSLGEGGGYTF
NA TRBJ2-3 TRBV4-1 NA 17 TGCGCCAGCAGCCCACTCCCGGCTAGCGAGTTCACAGATACGCAGTATTTT CASSPLPASEFTDTQYF
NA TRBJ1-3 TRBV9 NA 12 TGTGCCAGCAGCGATCCTCCGAACACCATATATTTT CASSDPPNTIYF
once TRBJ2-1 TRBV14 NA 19 TGTGCCAGCAGCCAAGATCCTAGAGTCACGGCCAGCTCCTACAATGAGCAGTTCTTC CASSQDPRVTASSYNEQFF
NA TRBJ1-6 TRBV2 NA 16 TGTGCCAGCAGTGAAGCGCTTAACACTAATAATTCACCCCTCCACTTT CASSEALNTNNSPLHF
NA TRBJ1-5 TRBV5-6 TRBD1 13 TGTGCCAGCAGCCGCCTGGACAGGGAGCCCCAGCATTTT CASSRLDREPQHF
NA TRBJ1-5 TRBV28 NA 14 TGTGCCAGCAGTCGGACAGCGTTCAATCAGCCCCAGCATTTT CASSRTAFNQPQHF